A selection of T cell receptor beta chains follows, all from one sample in a study of blood T cells in healthy people across ages. TCRdb ran MiXCR on the 5' RACE reads and lists one entry per CDR3 protein. The sample has roughly 1,300,000 distinct CDR3 sequences, roughly 59% seen once. Source material: blood. These receptor sequences come from a man in his late teens or twenties in good health. Both conserved end residues are part of each CDR3. Fields, in order: clone size, D gene, V gene, J gene, CDR3 DNA, CDR3 protein. The D gene is left open where the match is weak. Some rows have no size entry. The others give once, few or many, or a class for an expanded clone.

.	.	TRBV10-2	TRBJ1-5	TGCGCCAGCAGTGATGGCAGGGTGGGTCAGCCCCAGCATTTT	CASSDGRVGQPQHF
.	.	TRBV7-2	TRBJ1-5	TGTGCCAGCACAACTCCGACGGGCAATCAGCCCCAGCATTTT	CASTTPTGNQPQHF
few	.	TRBV15	TRBJ2-1	TGTGCCACCAGCAGAGTGGGCGATGAGCAGTTCTTC	CATSRVGDEQFF
.	.	TRBV3-1	TRBJ2-1	TGTGCCAGCAGCCGCATAAAACCAACTAGTCGGGGTGAGCAGTTCTTC	CASSRIKPTSRGEQFF
.	.	TRBV28	TRBJ1-2	TGTGCCAGCAGTACGGACCTGGGAGGCTACACCTTC	CASSTDLGGYTF
few	.	TRBV5-4	TRBJ2-5	TGTGCCAGCAGCCCGTTGGGGGCAGAGACCCAGTACTTC	CASSPLGAETQYF
.	.	TRBV10-3	TRBJ1-1	TGTGCCATCAGTGAGTCAAGGGGGATGAACACTGAAGCTTTCTTT	CAISESRGMNTEAFF
.	TRBD1	TRBV11-1	TRBJ2-1	TGTGCCAGCAGCGTCCGGGACAGAACCTACAATGAGCAGTTCTTC	CASSVRDRTYNEQFF
few	TRBD2	TRBV6-4	TRBJ2-1	TGTGCCAGCAGCCCAAGTGGGGAGGGAGAGCAGTTCTTC	CASSPSGEGEQFF
.	.	TRBV5-1	TRBJ2-7	TGCGCCAGCAGCTTGAGGGGTGGAGAAGCCTACGAGCAGTACTTC	CASSLRGGEAYEQYF
.	.	TRBV20-1	TRBJ1-2	TGCAGTGCCCGCGAGTATGGCTACACCTTC	CSAREYGYTF
many	.	TRBV6-1	TRBJ2-7	TGTGCCAGCAGTGAACCCTACGAGCAGTACTTC	CASSEPYEQYF
.	TRBD1	TRBV2	TRBJ1-2	TGTGCCAGCAGGGGGGACAGTGGCCTCGGTGGCTACACCTTC	CASRGDSGLGGYTF
.	.	TRBV12-3/TRBV12-4	TRBJ2-1	TGTGCCAGCAGTTTCCCCCTCGGACATTCCTACAATGAGCAGTTCTTC	CASSFPLGHSYNEQFF
.	.	TRBV4-2	TRBJ2-7	TGTGCCAGCAGCCAAGGGTACAGGACCGGCTACGGGATATACGAGCAGTACTTC	CASSQGYRTGYGIYEQYF
.	.	TRBV11-2	TRBJ2-2	TGTGCCAGCAGCCCCTTCGGGACCGGGGAGCTGTTTTTT	CASSPFGTGELFF
.	.	TRBV27	TRBJ2-7	TGTGCCAGCAGTTTGGGACCGAAAAGCTCCTACGAGCAGTACTTC	CASSLGPKSSYEQYF
.	.	TRBV5-1	TRBJ1-1	TGCGCCAGCAGCGTACCCGGGGTGAACACTGAAGCTTTCTTT	CASSVPGVNTEAFF
.	TRBD1	TRBV6-4	TRBJ2-1	TGTGCCAGCAGTGTGGGTGGGACAGCAGGCAATGAGCAGTTCTTC	CASSVGGTAGNEQFF
few	.	TRBV25-1	TRBJ2-7	TGTGCCAGCAGTGATTCGGCGGGCCATCGACCCTACGAGCAGTACTTC	CASSDSAGHRPYEQYF
.	.	TRBV2	TRBJ2-4	TGTGCCAGCAGTGGGGACACCCAAAACATTCAGTACTTC	CASSGDTQNIQYF
.	TRBD1	TRBV29-1	TRBJ2-4	TGCAGCGTAGCTAAAGGGACAGGGACTTACATTCAGTACTTC	CSVAKGTGTYIQYF
.	TRBD1	TRBV20-1	TRBJ2-7	TGCAGTGCCGGAATCCGGGACAGCTACGAGCAGTACTTC	CSAGIRDSYEQYF
few	.	TRBV6-5	TRBJ2-1	TGTGCCAGCAGTCCCGGGTTCAGCTCCTACAATGAGCAGTTCTTC	CASSPGFSSYNEQFF
.	.	TRBV27	TRBJ2-7	TGTGCCAGCAGTTTTTTAGCGGAAAAGCCCTACGAGCAGTACTTC	CASSFLAEKPYEQYF
.	.	TRBV3-1	TRBJ2-1	TGTGCCAGCAGCCAAGGAAGTAGTCGCTATGAGCAGTTCTTC	CASSQGSSRYEQFF
few	.	TRBV6-6	TRBJ1-2	TGTGCCAGCAGTTACGTCGGGAGTTTATATGGCTACACCTTC	CASSYVGSLYGYTF
.	.	TRBV7-9	TRBJ1-2	TGTGCCGGCCGCCAGGCCCTTCATGGCTACACCTTC	CAGRQALHGYTF
.	.	TRBV6-1	TRBJ2-1	TGTGCCAGCAGTGAATGGAACATAAGTGAGCAGTTCTTC	CASSEWNISEQFF
.	TRBD1	TRBV7-9	TRBJ2-7	TGTGCCAGCAGCTACTACACAGGACAGGGCTACGAGCAGTACTTC	CASSYYTGQGYEQYF
.	TRBD2	TRBV7-2	TRBJ2-3	TGTGCCAGCAGCTTAGCAGTGACTAGCGGACAATATGGGTATTTT	CASSLAVTSGQYGYF
.	.	TRBV27	TRBJ2-1	TGTGCCAGCAGTCCTACTCGCCGCTACAATGAGCAGTTCTTC	CASSPTRRYNEQFF
.	TRBD1	TRBV4-1	TRBJ2-5	TGCGCCAGCAGCCAACCCCGGGACAGGGTTGCAGAGACCCAGTACTTC	CASSQPRDRVAETQYF
.	.	TRBV6-1	TRBJ2-7	TGTGCCAGCAGTGAAACGTTGCAAACCTCCTACGAGCAGTACTTC	CASSETLQTSYEQYF
.	TRBD2	TRBV20-1	TRBJ2-7	TGCAGTGTATTTGCGGGGGGGAACTACGAGCAGTACTTC	CSVFAGGNYEQYF
.	.	TRBV5-1	TRBJ2-3	TGCGCCAGCAGCTTGGAGGGGCAACTATCCACAGATACGCAGTATTTT	CASSLEGQLSTDTQYF
.	.	TRBV11-2	TRBJ2-5	TGTGCCAGCAGCTTAGTGGTCCAAGGGGAGACCCAGTACTTC	CASSLVVQGETQYF
.	TRBD1	TRBV29-1	TRBJ2-7	TGCAGCGTTGGATTGGGACAGGAGACCTACGAGCAGTACTTC	CSVGLGQETYEQYF